These 23 T cell receptor beta chains were sequenced from one sample in a study of blood T cells in healthy people across ages (dated by TCRdb to about 2015). Library construction relied on 5' RACE. The listed sequencing device is Illumina HiSeq 2500. The second PCR ran for about 6 to 12 cycles and used a J-beta primer mix along with a sample-barcoded 5' primer. The raw public data were reprocessed by TCRdb itself: fastp quality trimming at Q25, MiXCR clonotype calling, in-frame beta chains only. Rows with a matching CDR3 protein are joined into one entry that keeps the most common DNA and genes. The sample profile shows about 1.6 million distinct CDR3 sequences; about 32% of them were found once. The biggest ten clones account for around 11% of the sample. The sequencing sample was made of blood. These TCRs come from a woman aged 25 to 45 in good health.

The rearrangement joins TRBV9 to TRBJ1-2; D is possibly TRBD1 (5 bases). This CDR3 contains 15 residues. Germline V lookup: CDR1 SGDLS, CDR2 YYNGEE. V shed 0 bases and J shed 8 bases, with 17 bases lying between them. For the CDR3, the DNA is TGTGCCAGCAGCGTAGCCCCTTCGGACACCTGGGGCTACACCTTC. Its protein is CASSVAPSDTWGYTF.

The chain has TRBV12-3 or TRBV12-4 and TRBJ1-6, with D perhaps matching TRBD1 (5 bases). V lost 6 bases and J 14 bases, leaving 17 bases between the germline ends. The CDR3 runs to 13 residues. The CDR3 sequence is CASSPDSKFTLHF. CDR3 DNA: TGTGCCAGCAGCCCAGACAGCAAATTCACCCTCCACTTT.

A remark on this clonotype: At one end the junction does not follow the germline gene, possibly because of a read error. The chain couples TRBV6-5 to TRBJ1-5; possibly TRBD1 for D (6 bases). CDR1 is MNHEY, CDR2 SVGAGI, per germline. The CDR3 spans 15 residues. The CDR3 reads CASSPRPGGNRPQHF. The CDR3 DNA reads as TGTGCCAGCAGTCCTCGACCGGGGGGCAATCGGCCCCAGCATTTT.

The chain has TRBV15 and TRBJ2-1; 11 bases are a match to TRBD2. The germline V gene encodes CDR1 LNHNV and CDR2 YYDKDF (reference sequence). With 4 bases clipped from V and 7 bases from J, the junction kept 9 bases outside the gene matches. CDR3 length equals 16 residues. The CDR3 sequence: CATSNLAGGQGNEQFF. DNA of the CDR3: TGTGCCACCAGCAACCTAGCGGGAGGACAGGGGAATGAGCAGTTCTTC.

A note on this clonotype: The germline gene is not matched at one end of the junction; a read error may be the cause. V gene TRBV7-9 combines with J gene TRBJ2-6; D gene uncertain. The V gene's germline CDR1 is SEHNR and CDR2 FQNEAQ (reference sequence). The CDR3 loop spans 16 amino acids. The CDR3 reads CASSLVFSSEANVLTF. The DNA of the CDR3 is TGTGCCAGCAGCTTAGTTTTCTCGTCTGAGGCCAACGTCCTGACTTTC.

The chain carries TRBV28 and TRBJ1-1; the D gene is possibly TRBD1 (5 bases). Germline CDR1 reads MDHEN; CDR2 reads SYDVKM. The CDR3 covers 14 residues. The V gene lost 1 base and the J gene lost 5 bases, with 11 bases spanning the gap. The CDR3 loop reads CASSLYQGRTEAFF. In nucleotides, the CDR3 is TGTGCCAGCAGTTTATATCAGGGAAGAACTGAAGCTTTCTTT.

In this sample, this clonotype turned up many times. This chain joins TRBV6-4 and TRBJ2-6; D unclear. This CDR3 has 14 amino acids. Germline values: CDR1 MRHNA, CDR2 SNTAGT. The V gene lost 5 bases and the J gene lost 2 bases, with 7 bases spanning the gap. CDR3 residues: CASSPGPGANVLTF. The CDR3 DNA reads as TGTGCCAGCAGTCCGGGTCCTGGGGCCAACGTCCTGACTTTC.

This clonotype has only a few counts. The chain carries TRBV4-1 and TRBJ2-1, with 7 bases fitting TRBD2. This CDR3 comprises 17 residues. CDR1 and CDR2 from the germline V gene are MGHRA and YSYEKL. V trimming: 2 bases; J trimming: 5 bases; junction bases outside the gene matches: 12. CDR3 amino acids: CASSQRVGGSRNNEQFF. CDR3 bases: TGCGCCAGCAGCCAAAGGGTGGGCGGGAGTAGGAACAATGAGCAGTTCTTC.

This clonotype has only a few counts. This chain links TRBV5-1 with TRBJ2-7; D is perhaps TRBD2 (5 bases). This CDR3 spans 15 amino acids. The V gene lost 0 bases and the J gene lost 4 bases, with 14 bases spanning the gap. Germline CDR1 and CDR2: SGHRS and YFSETQ. DNA of the CDR3: TGCGCCAGCAGCTTGGGAGGGCAGGACGCATACGAGCAGTACTTC. Protein: CASSLGGQDAYEQYF.

In its sample, this clonotype was seen a few times. The chain links TRBV6-5 to TRBJ2-1, with TRBD2 matching 9 bases. The ends lost 2 bases at V and 4 bases at J; junction bases unmatched: 3. Germline CDR1 reads MNHEY; CDR2 reads SVGAGI. This CDR3 contains 15 residues. The CDR3 loop reads CASSYKLAGYNEQFF. The CDR3 DNA follows: TGTGCCAGCAGTTACAAACTAGCGGGTTACAATGAGCAGTTCTTC.

The CDR3 region is CATEHKDRSYEQYF. In DNA, the CDR3 is TGTGCCACTGAACACAAGGACAGATCCTACGAGCAGTACTTC. The chain uses TRBV28 and TRBJ2-7; maybe TRBD1 (6 bases). This CDR3 is 14 amino acids long. Germline V gene lookup returns CDR1 MDHEN and CDR2 SYDVKM. Trimming removed 10 bases from V and 1 base from J, with 17 bases in between.

The CDR3 here is CASSPGGGEDAQYF. CDR3 in DNA: TGTGCCAGCAGTCCGGGGGGAGGGGAGGATGCGCAGTATTTT. The chain is built from TRBV12-3 or TRBV12-4 and TRBJ2-3, with 7 bases fitting TRBD2. The CDR3 runs to 14 residues. J lost 10 bases, V lost 5 bases, and 12 bases had no gene match.

This clonotype was counted between two and nine times. The chain links TRBV20-1 to TRBJ2-3; 7 nucleotides line up with TRBD2. With V trimmed by 5 bases and J by 2 bases, 4 bases remained unmatched. This CDR3 region has 13 residues. Germline assignment: CDR1 DFQATT and CDR2 SNEGSKA (reference sequence). In DNA, the CDR3 is TGCAGTGCTCCGGGACTAACCACAGATACGCAGTATTTT. The encoded protein is CSAPGLTTDTQYF.

This clonotype was picked up many times. The chain combines TRBV4-1 with TRBJ2-1, with D possibly being TRBD2 (5 bases). V lost 1 base and J 12 bases, leaving 7 bases between the germline ends. The CDR3 is made up of 11 amino acids. The germline CDR1 and CDR2 sequences are MGHRA and YSYEKL. CDR3 bases: TGCGCCAGCAGCCAAGTAGAGGGGCAGTTCTTC. Its translation is CASSQVEGQFF.

V gene TRBV3-1 combines with J gene TRBJ2-1, with 10 positions matching TRBD2. The CDR3 loop spans 18 amino acids. Trimming cost V 2 bases and J 4 bases; bases outside gene matches: 11. CDR1 and CDR2 from the germline V gene are LGHDT and YNNKEL (reference sequence). CDR3 sequence reads: CASSQTLSWTSGYNEQFF. The CDR3 region has the DNA TGTGCCAGCAGCCAAACTCTAAGTTGGACTAGCGGTTACAATGAGCAGTTCTTC.

Only a few counts were recorded for this clonotype. V usage is TRBV7-2 and J usage is TRBJ2-7, with 11 positions matching TRBD2. Germline V gene lookup returns CDR1 SGHTA and CDR2 FQGNSA. Losses at the gene ends were 3 bases for V and 6 bases for J; bases not matched to a gene: 10. The CDR3 runs to 16 residues. The CDR3 bases are TGTGCCAGCAGCTTCGGACTAGCGGGCCGGGTGGGCGAGCAGTACTTC. Amino acid sequence: CASSFGLAGRVGEQYF.

The chain uses TRBV11-2 and TRBJ2-1; 11 bases match TRBD2. The germline V gene encodes CDR1 SGHAT and CDR2 FQNNGV. The trim removed 5 bases at V and 0 bases at J, leaving 12 bases unmatched. CDR3 length equals 19 residues. CDR3 bases: TGTGCCAGCAGCGTACTGGCTAGCGGGAGGAAGGGCTCCTACAATGAGCAGTTCTTC. This translates into CASSVLASGRKGSYNEQFF.

This clonotype was seen at least ten times. This chain joins TRBV15 and TRBJ2-3; 9 bases align to TRBD2. V lost 1 base and J lost 5; bases outside the gene matches: 7. The germline V gene has CDR1 LNHNV and CDR2 YYDKDF (reference sequence). The CDR3 covers 16 residues. The CDR3 coding sequence is TGTGCCACCAGCAGAGGTCTAGCGGGGACCCTAGATACGCAGTATTTT. Translating it yields CATSRGLAGTLDTQYF.

The sample holds a few counts of this clonotype. J is TRBJ2-5 and V is TRBV9; 7 bases fit TRBD1. V lost 1 base and J lost 3; bases outside the gene matches: 9. This CDR3 is built from 16 residues. Germline-derived CDR1 and CDR2 are SGDLS and YYNGEE. The CDR3 protein is CASSVRPSTGKETQYF. The CDR3 DNA follows: TGTGCCAGCAGCGTAAGGCCCTCGACAGGGAAAGAGACCCAGTACTTC.

The chain recombines TRBV7-3 with TRBJ2-7; weak D call: TRBD1 (7 bases). CDR1 SGHTA and CDR2 FQGTGA come from the germline V gene. The CDR3 runs 15 residues. Trimming removed 4 bases at V and 5 bases at J, with 18 bases between. The chain's CDR3 is CASSSAGGGRNEQYF. The CDR3 DNA is TGTGCCAGCAGCTCAGCCGGAGGGGGCAGGAACGAGCAGTACTTC.

The genes are TRBV3-1 and TRBJ2-3; a weak D match, TRBD1 (6 bases). V was shortened by 0 bases and J by 2 bases, with 15 bases between the two germline ends. This CDR3 spans 17 amino acids. Germline lookup yields CDR1 LGHDT and CDR2 YNNKEL (reference sequence). The CDR3 bases are TGTGCCAGCAGCCAAGATGTGGGGGCAGACCACACAGATACGCAGTATTTT. It specifies CASSQDVGADHTDTQYF.

This clonotype was picked up a small number of times. One end of the junction varies from germline; a read error may be responsible. The chain employs TRBV12-3 or TRBV12-4 and TRBJ1-2; D not resolved. The CDR3 is made up of 12 amino acids. The CDR3 coding sequence is TGTGCCAGCAGTTCCGAATCCGTTGGCTGCACCTTC. Its translation: CASSSESVGCTF.

The chain is built from TRBV7-9 and TRBJ2-7, with D unresolved. The CDR3 runs 15 residues. Germline V gene data show CDR1 as SEHNR and CDR2 as FQNEAQ (reference sequence). Trimming left V 4 bases short and J 4 bases short, with 17 bases between. The CDR3 DNA follows: TGTGCCAGCAGCTCGGAAGAGGACGCGGAGTACGAGCAGTACTTC. It codes for CASSSEEDAEYEQYF.